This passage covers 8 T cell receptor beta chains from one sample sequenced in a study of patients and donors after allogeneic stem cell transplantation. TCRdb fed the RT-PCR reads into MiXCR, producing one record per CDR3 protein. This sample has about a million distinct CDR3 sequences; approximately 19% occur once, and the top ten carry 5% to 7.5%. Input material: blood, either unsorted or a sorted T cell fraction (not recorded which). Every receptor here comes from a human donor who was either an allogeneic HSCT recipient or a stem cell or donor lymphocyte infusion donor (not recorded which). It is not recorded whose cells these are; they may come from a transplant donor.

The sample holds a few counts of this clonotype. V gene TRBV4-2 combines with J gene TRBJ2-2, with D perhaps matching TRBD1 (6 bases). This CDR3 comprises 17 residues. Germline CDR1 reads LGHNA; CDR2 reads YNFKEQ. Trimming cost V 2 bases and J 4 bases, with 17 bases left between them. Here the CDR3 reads CASSQTWGRGSTGELFF. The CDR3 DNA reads TGTGCCAGCAGCCAAACCTGGGGCAGGGGAAGCACCGGGGAGCTGTTTTTT.

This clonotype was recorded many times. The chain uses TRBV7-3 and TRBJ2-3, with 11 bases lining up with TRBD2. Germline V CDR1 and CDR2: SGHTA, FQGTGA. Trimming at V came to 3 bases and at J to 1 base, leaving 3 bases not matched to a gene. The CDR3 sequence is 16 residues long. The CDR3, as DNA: TGTGCCAGCAGCTTCGGGACTAGCGGAGGCACAGATACGCAGTATTTT. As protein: CASSFGTSGGTDTQYF.

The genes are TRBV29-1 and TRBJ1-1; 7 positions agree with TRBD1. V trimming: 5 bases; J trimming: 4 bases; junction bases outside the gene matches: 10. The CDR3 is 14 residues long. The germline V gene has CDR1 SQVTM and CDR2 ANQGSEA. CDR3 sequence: CSVNKGAQGTEAFF. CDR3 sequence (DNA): TGCAGCGTTAACAAGGGGGCGCAGGGCACTGAAGCTTTCTTT. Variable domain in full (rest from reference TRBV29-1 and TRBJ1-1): SAVISQKPSRDICQRGTSLTIQCQVDSQVTMMFWYRQQPGQSLTLIATANQGSEATYESGFVIDKFPISRPNLTFSTLTVSNMSPEDSSIYLCSVNKGAQGTEAFFGQGTRLTVV.

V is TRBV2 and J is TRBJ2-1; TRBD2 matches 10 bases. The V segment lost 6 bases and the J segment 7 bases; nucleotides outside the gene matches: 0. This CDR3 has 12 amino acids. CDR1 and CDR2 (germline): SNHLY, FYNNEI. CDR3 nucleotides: TGTGCCAGCAGAGCGGGGGGGAATGAGCAGTTCTTC. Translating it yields CASRAGGNEQFF.

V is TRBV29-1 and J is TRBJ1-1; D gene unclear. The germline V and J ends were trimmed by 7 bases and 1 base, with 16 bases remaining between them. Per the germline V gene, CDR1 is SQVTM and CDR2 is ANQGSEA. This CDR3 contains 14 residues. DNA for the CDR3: TGCAGCGGCCGAACCCGGGTGGGGAACACTGAAGCTTTCTTT. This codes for CSGRTRVGNTEAFF. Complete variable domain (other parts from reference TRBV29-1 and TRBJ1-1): SAVISQKPSRDICQRGTSLTIQCQVDSQVTMMFWYRQQPGQSLTLIATANQGSEATYESGFVIDKFPISRPNLTFSTLTVSNMSPEDSSIYLCSGRTRVGNTEAFFGQGTRLTVV.

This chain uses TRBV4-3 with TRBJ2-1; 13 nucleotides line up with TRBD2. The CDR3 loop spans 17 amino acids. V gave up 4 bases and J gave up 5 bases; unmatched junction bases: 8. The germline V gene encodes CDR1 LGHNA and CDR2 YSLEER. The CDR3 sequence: CASSLRLAGGENNEQFF. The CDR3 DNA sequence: TGCGCCAGCAGCCTGCGACTAGCGGGGGGCGAGAACAATGAGCAGTTCTTC.

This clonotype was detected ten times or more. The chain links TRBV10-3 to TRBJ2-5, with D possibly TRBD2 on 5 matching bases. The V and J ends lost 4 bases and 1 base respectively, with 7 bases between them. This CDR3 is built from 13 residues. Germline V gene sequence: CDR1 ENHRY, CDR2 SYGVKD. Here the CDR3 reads CAISARVQETQYF. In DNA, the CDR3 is TGTGCCATCAGTGCGAGGGTCCAAGAGACCCAGTACTTC.

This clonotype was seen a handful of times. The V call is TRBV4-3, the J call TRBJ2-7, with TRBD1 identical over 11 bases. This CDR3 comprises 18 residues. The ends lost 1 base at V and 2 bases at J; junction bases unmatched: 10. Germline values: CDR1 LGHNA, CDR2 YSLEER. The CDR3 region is CASSQALNPGQGAYEQYF. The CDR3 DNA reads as TGCGCCAGCAGCCAAGCTCTCAATCCGGGACAGGGGGCCTACGAGCAGTACTTC.